This entry lists 26 T cell receptor beta chains sequenced from one sample in a study of glioma-infiltrating T cells after dendritic cell vaccination. The time point denotes: after dendritic cell vaccination, including at tumor progression/relapse. The assay was immunoSEQ multiplex PCR, and TCRdb's table has in-frame clones only and misses some. The data contain roughly 88,000 clones, about 81% of them singletons. The sample in question was blood, obtained after dendritic cell vaccination. The receptors derive from a human donor with glioblastoma.

This clone appeared once. The genes are TRBV5-1 and TRBJ2-7, with 7 positions matching TRBD1. CDR1 and CDR2 from the germline V gene are SGHRS and YFSETQ. V lost 0 bases to trimming and J lost 5 bases; unmatched junction nucleotides: 5. CDR3 size: 14 residues. CDR3 loop: CASSLGGTVHEQYF. CDR3 nucleotide sequence: TGCGCCAGCAGCTTGGGGGGGACAGTACACGAGCAGTACTTC. Using reference TRBV5-1 and TRBJ2-7 for the parts outside the CDR3, the full variable domain is KAGVTQTPRYLIKTRGQQVTLSCSPISGHRSVSWYQQTPGQGLQFLFEYFSETQRNKGNFPGRFSGRQFSNSRSEMNVSTLELGDSALYLCASSLGGTVHEQYFGPGTRLTVT.

In its sample, this clone was seen a few times. V is TRBV6-1 and J is TRBJ1-2, with 7 bases that match TRBD1. CDR1 and CDR2 (germline): MNHNS, SASEGT. CDR3 length: 14 residues. V shed 3 bases and J 8 bases; nucleotides not matched to a gene: 9. The CDR3 here is CASSDLDRDLGYTF. The CDR3 coding sequence is TGTGCCAGCAGTGACCTCGACAGGGATCTAGGCTACACCTTC.

The V call is TRBV5-1, the J call TRBJ1-2; 9 nucleotides line up with TRBD1. CDR1 is SGHRS, CDR2 YFSETQ, per germline. The CDR3 sequence is 13 residues long. With 1 base clipped from V and 6 bases from J, the junction kept 1 base outside the gene matches. Here the CDR3 DNA reads TGCGCCAGCAGCTTGAGACAGGGGGATGGCTACACCTTC. Protein sequence: CASSLRQGDGYTF.

This chain links TRBV6-1 with TRBJ2-2, with unresolved D. The CDR3 consists of 14 residues. CDR1 is MNHNS, CDR2 SASEGT, per germline. V was pared by 4 bases and J by 8 bases, with 14 bases between. The CDR3 here is CASSATPFGGELFF. The CDR3 DNA follows: TGTGCCAGCAGTGCGACTCCTTTTGGGGGGGAGCTGTTTTTT.

V is TRBV14 and J is TRBJ1-2, with D unclear. This CDR3 is built from 13 residues. The germline gives CDR1 SGHDN, CDR2 FVKESK. The germline V and J ends were trimmed by 0 bases and 5 bases, with 7 bases remaining between them. The CDR3 is CASSQDFRYGYTF. Here the CDR3 DNA reads TGTGCCAGCAGCCAAGATTTTCGGTATGGCTACACCTTC.

This chain links TRBV5-1 with TRBJ1-2, with 7 bases identical to TRBD1. This CDR3 region has 15 residues. Per the germline V gene, CDR1 is SGHRS and CDR2 is YFSETQ. The junction had 5 bases not matched to a gene; V was cut back by 0 bases and J by 3 bases. The CDR3 DNA reads as TGCGCCAGCAGCTTGGCTCTAGGGGGCTACTATGGCTACACCTTC. Its translation: CASSLALGGYYGYTF.

The chain links TRBV7-2 to TRBJ2-1, with TRBD1 matching over 10 bases. Germline trimming cut 5 bases from V and 7 bases from J; bases unmatched to any gene: 8. This CDR3 comprises 15 residues. Per germline, CDR1 SGHTA and CDR2 FQGNSA. CDR3 in amino acids: CASSADRGPLNEQFF. The CDR3 nucleotides read TGTGCCAGCAGCGCCGACAGGGGGCCCTTAAATGAGCAGTTCTTC.

There are a few counts of this clone. The chain combines TRBV10-1 with TRBJ2-7, with TRBD1 as a possible D gene (7 bases). The germline V and J ends were trimmed by 11 bases and 5 bases, with 25 bases remaining between them. Looked up from germline, CDR1 is WNHNN and CDR2 is SYGVQD (reference sequence). There are 15 residues in the CDR3. The CDR3 DNA is TGCGCCCGGTGCGTTGACAAAGGGGGCGGGGACGAGCAGTACTTC. Translated: CARCVDKGGGDEQYF.

The chain links TRBV5-4 to TRBJ1-2, with TRBD1 matching over 12 bases. The CDR3 contains 16 residues. The ends lost 4 bases at V and 4 bases at J; junction bases unmatched: 8. The germline V gene has CDR1 SGHNT and CDR2 YYREEE (reference sequence). CDR3 loop: CASSTGTGGEGYGYTF. The CDR3, as DNA: TGTGCCAGCAGCACGGGGACAGGGGGCGAGGGCTATGGCTACACCTTC.

The chain is built from TRBV10-3 and TRBJ1-1, with 8 bases fitting TRBD1. Per the germline V gene, CDR1 is ENHRY and CDR2 is SYGVKD. Unmatched junction bases numbered 6, after V lost 6 bases and J lost 0 bases. The CDR3 covers 15 residues. The CDR3 nucleotides are TGTGCCATCAGAAGGACAGGGCAAATGAACACTGAAGCTTTCTTT. It is translated as CAIRRTGQMNTEAFF.

V and J are TRBV14 and TRBJ1-2, with a tentative D call TRBD1 (6 bases). Germline V CDR1 and CDR2: SGHDN, FVKESK. This CDR3 spans 15 amino acids. Trimming removed 0 bases from V and 2 bases from J, with 10 bases in between. In nucleotides, the CDR3 is TGTGCCAGCAGCCAAGAGGGACAACTAAACTATGGCTACACCTTC. The encoded protein is CASSQEGQLNYGYTF.

This chain connects TRBV11-1 to TRBJ2-1; D uncertain. Germline V gives CDR1 SGHAT, CDR2 FQDESV (reference sequence). The CDR3 covers 13 residues. V lost 0 bases to trimming and J lost 5 bases, with 5 bases between them. CDR3 nucleotides: TGTGCCAGCAGCTTAGCAGGAGACAATGAGCAGTTCTTC. It specifies CASSLAGDNEQFF.

The chain carries TRBV7-9 and TRBJ1-4; TRBD1 aligns across 9 bases. This CDR3 comprises 16 residues. Germline V gives CDR1 SEHNR, CDR2 FQNEAQ (reference sequence). Trimming at V came to 6 bases and at J to 5 bases, leaving 10 bases not matched to a gene. The DNA of the CDR3 is TGTGCCAGCAGACTAGGGGCCGGGACAGGGAATGAAAAACTGTTTTTT. Translation gives CASRLGAGTGNEKLFF. The full variable domain, with the rest looked up from reference TRBV7-9 and TRBJ1-4, is DTGVSQNPRHKITKRGQNVTFRCDPISEHNRLYWYRQTLGQGPEFLTYFQNEAQLEKSRLLSDRFSAERPKGSFSTLEIQRTEQGDSAMYLCASRLGAGTGNEKLFFGSGTQLSVL.

This rearrangement joins TRBV7-6 to TRBJ2-1, with D maybe TRBD1 (5 bases). This CDR3 comprises 17 residues. The V and J ends lost 1 base and 8 bases respectively, with 21 bases between them. Per the germline V gene, CDR1 is SGHVS and CDR2 is FNYEAQ. The CDR3, as DNA: TGTGCCAGCAGCTTAGAGGACCCAGGGTCGGATTTCGATGAGCAGTTCTTC. Translation gives CASSLEDPGSDFDEQFF.

J is TRBJ1-2 and V is TRBV6-1; D call uncertain. V was clipped by 3 bases and J by 4 bases, with 6 bases between them. The CDR3 length is 12 residues. The V gene's germline CDR1 is MNHNS and CDR2 SASEGT. This chain's CDR3 is CASSERFYGYTF. CDR3 sequence (DNA): TGTGCCAGCAGTGAGCGGTTCTATGGCTACACCTTC.

This clone was seen once. The chain combines TRBV5-5 with TRBJ2-1; tentative D call: TRBD2 (6 bases). Germline lookup yields CDR1 SGHKS and CDR2 YYEKEE (reference sequence). Trimming stripped 3 bases from V and 6 bases from J, with 10 bases between. This CDR3 spans 13 amino acids. The CDR3 region is CASSYMGGNEQFF. The CDR3 DNA follows: TGTGCCAGCAGCTATATGGGGGGCAATGAGCAGTTCTTC.

J is TRBJ2-5 and V is TRBV2; 11 bases match TRBD2. From germline, CDR1 is SNHLY and CDR2 FYNNEI. The CDR3 contains 16 residues. V was clipped by 4 bases and J by 4 bases; unmatched bases: 8. The CDR3 protein is CASSGVSGRVGETQYF. DNA of the CDR3: TGTGCCAGCAGTGGGGTTAGCGGGAGGGTGGGAGAGACCCAGTACTTC. Variable domain in full (rest from reference TRBV2 and TRBJ2-5): EPEVTQTPSHQVTQMGQEVILRCVPISNHLYFYWYRQILGQKVEFLVSFYNNEISEKSEIFDDQFSVERPDGSNFTLKIRSTKLEDSAMYFCASSGVSGRVGETQYFGPGTRLLVL.

This clone was counted a single time. The chain links TRBV9 to TRBJ2-7, with TRBD1 identical over 7 bases. The CDR3 spans 14 residues. V trimming: 4 bases; J trimming: 0 bases; junction bases outside the gene matches: 4. Germline V gives CDR1 SGDLS, CDR2 YYNGEE. The CDR3 DNA reads TGTGCCAGCAGCCGACAGGGTCCCTCCTACGAGCAGTACTTC. It is translated as CASSRQGPSYEQYF.

This chain joins TRBV5-6 and TRBJ2-6; D is unclear. Trimming shortened V by 4 bases and J by 1 base, and 9 bases separated the two germline ends. Germline loops: CDR1 SGHDT, CDR2 YYEEEE. The CDR3 length is 15 residues. CDR3 region: CASSPDISGANVLTF. The CDR3 DNA sequence: TGTGCCAGCAGCCCCGACATTTCTGGGGCCAACGTCCTGACTTTC. Full variable domain (rest looked up from reference TRBV5-6 and TRBJ2-6): DAGVTQSPTHLIKTRGQQVTLRCSPKSGHDTVSWYQQALGQGPQFIFQYYEEEERQRGNFPDRFSGHQFPNYSSELNVNALLLGDSALYLCASSPDISGANVLTFGAGSRLTVL.

The chain combines TRBV5-1 with TRBJ1-2; TRBD1 might be the D (5 bases). This CDR3 comprises 13 residues. CDR1 SGHRS and CDR2 YFSETQ come from the germline V gene. Deletions cut 2 bases from V and 8 bases from J, with 13 bases between. The CDR3 bases are TGCGCCAGCAGCTTTTCAGGGCTGGAAGGCTACACCTTC. Translation gives CASSFSGLEGYTF.

The rearrangement links TRBV6-6 to TRBJ1-5; 7 bases match TRBD1. CDR1 and CDR2 from the germline V gene are MNHNY and SVGAGI (reference sequence). Unmatched junction bases numbered 16, after V lost 8 bases and J lost 9 bases. This CDR3 is built from 15 residues. CDR3 in amino acids: CASGPTLDRAAPQHF. The CDR3 DNA reads TGTGCCAGCGGCCCGACCCTCGACAGGGCCGCGCCCCAGCATTTT.

The chain has TRBV5-1 and TRBJ2-7; D remains unclear. CDR1 and CDR2 (germline): SGHRS, YFSETQ. CDR3 length equals 14 residues. V lost 0 bases and J 4 bases, leaving 11 bases between the germline ends. The DNA for the CDR3 is TGCGCCAGCAGCTTGGCTGCAGATGTATACGAGCAGTACTTC. Amino acids: CASSLAADVYEQYF.

The chain couples TRBV19 to TRBJ2-3, with D maybe TRBD2 (5 bases). The CDR3 contains 14 residues. Trimming shortened V by 7 bases and J by 0 bases, and 11 bases separated the two germline ends. From germline, CDR1 is LNHDA and CDR2 SQIVND (reference sequence). CDR3 DNA: TGTGCCAGTAAAAGGACTCCTAGCACAGATACGCAGTATTTT. It specifies CASKRTPSTDTQYF. The complete variable domain, with remaining parts taken from reference TRBV19 and TRBJ2-3, reads DGGITQSPKYLFRKEGQNVTLSCEQNLNHDAMYWYRQDPGQGLRLIYYSQIVNDFQKGDIAEGYSVSREKKESFPLTVTSAQKNPTAFYLCASKRTPSTDTQYFGPGTRLTVL.

The CDR3 nucleotides are TGTGCCAGTACCCCCCCCGGGGGGAGGGGAAACACTGAAGCTTTCTTT. The encoded protein is CASTPPGGRGNTEAFF. The chain couples TRBV19 to TRBJ1-1, with D perhaps matching TRBD1 (5 bases). From germline, CDR1 is LNHDA and CDR2 SQIVND (reference sequence). Trimming stripped 7 bases from V and 2 bases from J, with 20 bases between. This CDR3 comprises 16 residues.

The rearrangement uses TRBV5-1 and TRBJ2-3; 9 bases map to TRBD1. Germline CDR1 is SGHRS and CDR2 is YFSETQ. Trimming took 4 bases from V and 2 from J; bases not matched to a gene: 8. The length of the CDR3 is 16 residues. The DNA for the CDR3 is TGCGCCAGCAGCCCGGGGGACAGGGCAGTCACAGATACGCAGTATTTT. The encoded protein is CASSPGDRAVTDTQYF.

V gene TRBV15 combines with J gene TRBJ1-5, with 11 bases fitting TRBD1. This CDR3 comprises 15 residues. Looked up from germline, CDR1 is LNHNV and CDR2 is YYDKDF (reference sequence). Unmatched junction bases numbered 7, after V lost 8 bases and J lost 4 bases. CDR3 protein: CATQSGQGGNQPQHF. In DNA, the CDR3 is TGTGCCACCCAATCGGGACAGGGGGGGAATCAGCCCCAGCATTTT.